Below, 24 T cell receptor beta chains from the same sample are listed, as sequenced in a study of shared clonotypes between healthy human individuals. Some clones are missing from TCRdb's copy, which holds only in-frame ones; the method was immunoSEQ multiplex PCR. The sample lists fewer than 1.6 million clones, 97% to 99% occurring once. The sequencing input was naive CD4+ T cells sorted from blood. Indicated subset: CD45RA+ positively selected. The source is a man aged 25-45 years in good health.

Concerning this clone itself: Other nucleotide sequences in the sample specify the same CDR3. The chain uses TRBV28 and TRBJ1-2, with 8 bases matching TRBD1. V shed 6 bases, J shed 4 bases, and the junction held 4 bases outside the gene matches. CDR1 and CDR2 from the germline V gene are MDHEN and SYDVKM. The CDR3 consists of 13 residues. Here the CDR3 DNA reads TGTGCCAGCAGCTTACAGGGGGTCTATGGCTACACCTTC. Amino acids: CASSLQGVYGYTF.

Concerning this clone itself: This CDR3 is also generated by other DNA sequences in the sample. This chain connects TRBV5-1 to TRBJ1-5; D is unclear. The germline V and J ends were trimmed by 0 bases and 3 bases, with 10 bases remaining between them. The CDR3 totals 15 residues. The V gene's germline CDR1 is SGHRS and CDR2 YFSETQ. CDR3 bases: TGCGCCAGCAGCTTGGCCGGTGGGTCCAATCAGCCCCAGCATTTT. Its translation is CASSLAGGSNQPQHF.

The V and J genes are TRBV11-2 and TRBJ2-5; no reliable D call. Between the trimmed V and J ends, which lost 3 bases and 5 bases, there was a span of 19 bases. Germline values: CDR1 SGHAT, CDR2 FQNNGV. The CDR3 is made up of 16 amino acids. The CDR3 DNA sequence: TGTGCCAGCAGCTTCAGATTGAGAGGTGACCGGGAGACCCAGTACTTC. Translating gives CASSFRLRGDRETQYF.

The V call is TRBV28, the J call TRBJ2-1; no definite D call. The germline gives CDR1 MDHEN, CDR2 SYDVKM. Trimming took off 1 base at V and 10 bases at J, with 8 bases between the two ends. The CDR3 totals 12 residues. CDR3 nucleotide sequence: TGTGCCAGCAGTTTATTTCGCCAGGAGCAGTTCTTC. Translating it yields CASSLFRQEQFF.

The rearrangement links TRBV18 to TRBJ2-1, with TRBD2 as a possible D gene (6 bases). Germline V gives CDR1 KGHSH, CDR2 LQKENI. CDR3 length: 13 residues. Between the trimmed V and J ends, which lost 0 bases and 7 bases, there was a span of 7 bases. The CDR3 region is CASSPPGSNEQFF. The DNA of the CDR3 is TGTGCCAGCTCACCACCCGGGAGTAATGAGCAGTTCTTC.

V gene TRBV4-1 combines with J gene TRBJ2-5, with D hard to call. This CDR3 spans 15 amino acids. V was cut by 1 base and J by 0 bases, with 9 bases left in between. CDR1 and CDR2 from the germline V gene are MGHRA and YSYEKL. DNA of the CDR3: TGCGCCAGCAGCCAAGTTCCACGGAACCAAGAGACCCAGTACTTC. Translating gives CASSQVPRNQETQYF.

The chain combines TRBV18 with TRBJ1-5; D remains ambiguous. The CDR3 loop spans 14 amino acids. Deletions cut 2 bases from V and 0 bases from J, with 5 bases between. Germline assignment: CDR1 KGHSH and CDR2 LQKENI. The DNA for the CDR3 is TGTGCCAGCTCACCAATTCCTAGCAATCAGCCCCAGCATTTT. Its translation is CASSPIPSNQPQHF.

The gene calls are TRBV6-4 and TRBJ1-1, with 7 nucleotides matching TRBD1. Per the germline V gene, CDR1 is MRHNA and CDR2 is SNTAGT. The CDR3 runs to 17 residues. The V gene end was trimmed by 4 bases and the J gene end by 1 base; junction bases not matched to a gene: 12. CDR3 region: CASSVEGRGGWNTEAFF. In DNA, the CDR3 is TGTGCCAGCAGTGTTGAAGGTAGAGGGGGCTGGAACACTGAAGCTTTCTTT.

For the CDR3, the DNA is TGCGCCAGCAGCCAAGTATCCCAGGGAAGGTTCGAAGGCTACACCTTC. Its protein is CASSQVSQGRFEGYTF. The chain uses TRBV4-1 and TRBJ1-2, with D tentatively TRBD1 (5 bases). CDR3 length: 16 amino acids. Trimming pared 1 base from V and 8 bases from J, leaving 20 bases between. Germline V gives CDR1 MGHRA, CDR2 YSYEKL.

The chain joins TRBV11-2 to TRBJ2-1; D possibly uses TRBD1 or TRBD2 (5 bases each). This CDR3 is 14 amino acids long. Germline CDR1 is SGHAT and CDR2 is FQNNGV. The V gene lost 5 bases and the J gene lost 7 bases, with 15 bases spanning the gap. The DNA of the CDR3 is TGTGCCAGCAGCCCCGGGGCCCAGAGGAATGAGCAGTTCTTC. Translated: CASSPGAQRNEQFF.

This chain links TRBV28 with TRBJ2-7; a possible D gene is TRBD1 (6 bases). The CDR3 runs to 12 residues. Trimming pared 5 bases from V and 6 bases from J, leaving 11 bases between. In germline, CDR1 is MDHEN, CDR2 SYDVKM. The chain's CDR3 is CASSMGAVEQYF. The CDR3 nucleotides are TGTGCCAGCAGTATGGGGGCGGTCGAGCAGTACTTC.

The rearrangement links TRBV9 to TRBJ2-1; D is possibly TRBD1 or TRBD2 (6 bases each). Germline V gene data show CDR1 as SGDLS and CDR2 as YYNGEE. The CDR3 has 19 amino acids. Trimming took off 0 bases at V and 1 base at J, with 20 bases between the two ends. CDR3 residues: CASSVVPGGGMGSYNEQFF. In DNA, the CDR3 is TGTGCCAGCAGCGTAGTACCCGGGGGCGGGATGGGTTCCTACAATGAGCAGTTCTTC.

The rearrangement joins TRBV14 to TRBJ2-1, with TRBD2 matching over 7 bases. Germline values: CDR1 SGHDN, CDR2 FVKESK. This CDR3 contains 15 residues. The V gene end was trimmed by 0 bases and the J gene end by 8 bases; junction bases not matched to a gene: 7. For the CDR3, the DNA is TGTGCCAGCAGCCAAGATCTGGGGAGGGAGGATGAGCAGTTCTTC. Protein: CASSQDLGREDEQFF.

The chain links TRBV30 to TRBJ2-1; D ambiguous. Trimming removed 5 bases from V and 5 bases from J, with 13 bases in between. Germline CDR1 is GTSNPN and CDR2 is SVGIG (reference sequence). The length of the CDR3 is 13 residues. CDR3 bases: TGTGCCTGGGGGGTTTTGGTGAACAATGAGCAGTTCTTC. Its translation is CAWGVLVNNEQFF.

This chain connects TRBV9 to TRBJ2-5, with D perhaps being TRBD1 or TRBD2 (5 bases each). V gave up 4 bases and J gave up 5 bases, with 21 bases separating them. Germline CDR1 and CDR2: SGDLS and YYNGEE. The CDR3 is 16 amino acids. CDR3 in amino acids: CASSITEGLWGETQYF. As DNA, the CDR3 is TGTGCCAGCAGCATAACTGAAGGACTCTGGGGGGAGACCCAGTACTTC.

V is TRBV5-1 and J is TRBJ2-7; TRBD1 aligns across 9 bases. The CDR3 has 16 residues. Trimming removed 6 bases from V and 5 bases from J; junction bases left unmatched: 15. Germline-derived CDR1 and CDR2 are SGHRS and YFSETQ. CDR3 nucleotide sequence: TGCGCCAGCACCCACCTACCGGGACAGGGAAGGGACGAGCAGTACTTC. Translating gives CASTHLPGQGRDEQYF.

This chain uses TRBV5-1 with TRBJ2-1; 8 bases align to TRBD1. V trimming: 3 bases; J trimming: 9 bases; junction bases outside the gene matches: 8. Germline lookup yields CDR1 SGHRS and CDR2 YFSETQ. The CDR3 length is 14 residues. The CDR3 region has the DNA TGCGCCAGCAGCTCCTGGACAGGGAGTGGTGAGCAGTTCTTC. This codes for CASSSWTGSGEQFF.

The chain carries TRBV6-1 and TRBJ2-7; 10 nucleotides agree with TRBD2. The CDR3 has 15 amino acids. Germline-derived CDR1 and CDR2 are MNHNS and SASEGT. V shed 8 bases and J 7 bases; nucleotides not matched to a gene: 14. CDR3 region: CASVHTLAGEGEQYF. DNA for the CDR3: TGTGCCAGCGTACATACCCTAGCGGGAGAGGGGGAGCAGTACTTC.

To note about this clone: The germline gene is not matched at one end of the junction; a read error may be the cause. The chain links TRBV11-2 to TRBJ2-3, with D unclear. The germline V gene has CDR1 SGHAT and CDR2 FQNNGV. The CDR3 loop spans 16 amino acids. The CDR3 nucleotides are TGTGCCAGCAGTTTAGAGGTGGGGTATCCCCCAGATACGCAGTATTTT. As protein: CASSLEVGYPPDTQYF.

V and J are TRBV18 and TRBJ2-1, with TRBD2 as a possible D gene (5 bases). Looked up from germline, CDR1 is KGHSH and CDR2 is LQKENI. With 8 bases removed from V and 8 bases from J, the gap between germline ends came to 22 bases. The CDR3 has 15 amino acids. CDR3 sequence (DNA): TGTGCCAGCACCTGGGTTTCCGAGGGATCCTATGAGCAGTTCTTC. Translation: CASTWVSEGSYEQFF.

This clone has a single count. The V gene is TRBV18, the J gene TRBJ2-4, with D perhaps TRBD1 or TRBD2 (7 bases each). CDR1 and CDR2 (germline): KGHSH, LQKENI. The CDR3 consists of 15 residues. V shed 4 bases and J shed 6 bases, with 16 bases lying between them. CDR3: CASSQQGRGTNIQYF. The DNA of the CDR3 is TGTGCCAGCTCACAACAGGGGAGGGGAACAAACATTCAGTACTTC.

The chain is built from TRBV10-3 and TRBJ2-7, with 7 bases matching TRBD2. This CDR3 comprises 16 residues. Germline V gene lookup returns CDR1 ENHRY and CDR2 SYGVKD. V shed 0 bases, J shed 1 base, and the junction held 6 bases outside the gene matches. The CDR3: CAISESIGLGSYEQYF. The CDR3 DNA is TGTGCCATCAGTGAGTCGATAGGACTAGGATCCTACGAGCAGTACTTC.

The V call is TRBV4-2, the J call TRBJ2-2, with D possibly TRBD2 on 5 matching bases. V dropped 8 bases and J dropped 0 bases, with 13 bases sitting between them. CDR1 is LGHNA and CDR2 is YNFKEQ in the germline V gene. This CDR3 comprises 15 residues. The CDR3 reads CASGESGTNTGELFF. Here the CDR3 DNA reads TGTGCCAGCGGGGAGAGCGGAACGAACACCGGGGAGCTGTTTTTT.

The CDR3 nucleotides are TGTGCCATCAGTGATACACCGTCGGCCAACGTCCTGACTTTC. This sequence encodes CAISDTPSANVLTF. The chain combines TRBV10-3 with TRBJ2-6; D is undetermined. The CDR3 contains 14 residues. V gave up 3 bases and J gave up 6 bases, with 9 bases separating them. Per the germline V gene, CDR1 is ENHRY and CDR2 is SYGVKD.